The 18 T cell receptor beta chains reported below all come from one sample, sequenced in a study of blood T cells in healthy people across ages (dated by TCRdb to between 2014 and 2017). Libraries came from 5' RACE. Instrument used: Illumina HiSeq 2500. A second roughly 6 to 12 cycle PCR used a sample-barcoded 5' primer and a J-beta primer mix. TCRdb redid the processing of the public reads, applying fastp at Q25 and MiXCR, and retained in-frame beta chains. Records with the same CDR3 protein are collapsed into one entry carrying the most frequent genes and DNA. For this sample there are some 550,000 distinct CDR3 sequences; 40% to 55% appear just once. The top ten constitute 20% to 25% of the sample. Material for sequencing was blood. The source of these receptors is a man at least 80 years old in good health.

This rearrangement joins TRBV20-1 to TRBJ2-7, with a weak D call TRBD1 (6 bases). In germline, CDR1 is DFQATT, CDR2 SNEGSKA (reference sequence). The V end was cut by 2 bases, the J end by 7 bases, with 15 bases between. The CDR3 runs to 13 residues. The CDR3 spells CSARSRDTGEQYF. Here the CDR3 DNA reads TGCAGTGCTAGAAGCAGGGACACTGGAGAGCAGTACTTC.

The sample holds a few counts of this clonotype. This chain joins TRBV27 and TRBJ2-3, with D hard to call. This CDR3 has 15 residues. The ends were cut back, 5 bases at V and 2 bases at J, with 14 bases in the middle. CDR1 MNHEY and CDR2 SMNVEV come from the germline V gene (reference sequence). CDR3 sequence: CASSPRVRTTDTQYF. Here the CDR3 DNA reads TGTGCCAGCAGTCCTCGTGTGAGGACCACAGATACGCAGTATTTT.

In regard to this clonotype: The junction departs from germline at one end; a sequencing error may be responsible. This chain uses TRBV29-1 with TRBJ2-3, with D perhaps TRBD2 (6 bases). Per the germline V gene, CDR1 is SQVTM and CDR2 is ANQGSEA. The CDR3 has 12 amino acids. The CDR3 spells CSVGGVTGTQYF. The CDR3 DNA sequence: TGCAGCGTTGGCGGGGTCACAGGTACGCAGTATTTT.

The V and J genes are TRBV10-3 and TRBJ2-3; TRBD2 aligns across 13 bases. In germline, CDR1 is ENHRY, CDR2 SYGVKD. V lost 10 bases to trimming and J lost 2 bases; unmatched junction nucleotides: 6. The CDR3 has 15 residues. The CDR3, as DNA: TGTGCCAGCGCCACTAGCGGGGGGGCCACAGATACGCAGTATTTT. This encodes CASATSGGATDTQYF.

The chain combines TRBV3-1 with TRBJ2-7; 10 nucleotides line up with TRBD2. After removal of 5 bases from V and 6 bases from J, the junction contained 10 bases not matched to a gene. Germline V gives CDR1 LGHDT, CDR2 YNNKEL (reference sequence). The CDR3 covers 15 residues. DNA for the CDR3: TGTGCCAGCAGCTCCAAAGCGGGAGGGCCGTGCGAGCAGTACTTC. Residues: CASSSKAGGPCEQYF.

This CDR3 is CASSPSGGETQYF. CDR3 coding DNA: TGTGCCAGCAGCCCTTCGGGGGGAGAGACCCAGTACTTC. The gene calls are TRBV7-9 and TRBJ2-5; 7 positions agree with TRBD2. This CDR3 is 13 amino acids long. V shed 5 bases and J 4 bases; nucleotides not matched to a gene: 4. Germline V CDR1 and CDR2: SEHNR, FQNEAQ (reference sequence).

J is TRBJ2-5 and V is TRBV7-6; TRBD2 matches 9 bases. Germline V CDR1 and CDR2: SGHVS, FNYEAQ. The CDR3 loop spans 16 amino acids. Trimming took 0 bases from V and 1 from J; bases not matched to a gene: 3. CDR3 nucleotides: TGTGCCAGCAGCTTAGCGGGGACTAGCCTCCAAGAGACCCAGTACTTC. It encodes CASSLAGTSLQETQYF.

As to this clonotype: A much larger clone sits a single nucleotide away, making a read error possible. This rearrangement joins TRBV6-5 to TRBJ1-2; 8 bases align to TRBD1. CDR3 length: 16 amino acids. Germline CDR1 MNHEY, CDR2 SVGAGI. CDR3 in DNA: TGTGCCGGCAGCCCGACAGGGGACTTACGTTTAAGGGGCTACACCTTC. Amino acid sequence: CAGSPTGDLRLRGYTF.

The V and J genes are TRBV20-1 and TRBJ2-1; 9 bases are a match to TRBD1. Losses at the gene ends were 6 bases for V and 6 bases for J; bases not matched to a gene: 12. In germline, CDR1 is DFQATT, CDR2 SNEGSKA (reference sequence). This CDR3 has 15 amino acids. CDR3 bases: TGCAGTGCCAATCCCAGACAGGGGGGAAGCAATGAGCAGTTCTTC. The encoded protein is CSANPRQGGSNEQFF.

The gene calls are TRBV10-3 and TRBJ2-3; no firm D call. The CDR3 runs 14 residues. In germline, CDR1 is ENHRY, CDR2 SYGVKD. Trimming cost V 4 bases and J 1 base, with 9 bases left between them. Written as DNA, the CDR3 is TGTGCCATCAGTGGAACCCAGGGCACAGATACGCAGTATTTT. Encoded protein: CAISGTQGTDTQYF.

This clonotype has a handful of counts. This sequence joins TRBV20-1 and TRBJ2-7, with D perhaps assigned TRBD1 or TRBD2 (5 bases each). Germline CDR1 DFQATT, CDR2 SNEGSKA (reference sequence). Deletions cut 1 base from V and 4 bases from J, with 14 bases between. The CDR3 runs 14 residues. Written as DNA, the CDR3 is TGCAGTGCTAGAGTGTCGAGGGGCTTATACGAGCAGTACTTC. Translating gives CSARVSRGLYEQYF.

This clonotype was detected ten times or more. The chain is built from TRBV6-5 and TRBJ2-3; 8 nucleotides align to TRBD2. The CDR3 runs to 14 residues. The V segment lost 5 bases and the J segment 6 bases; nucleotides outside the gene matches: 7. CDR1 MNHEY and CDR2 SVGAGI come from the germline V gene. The CDR3 bases are TGTGCCAGCAGTAATAGCGGGATTTCGGATACGCAGTATTTT. Protein: CASSNSGISDTQYF.

The chain links TRBV7-2 to TRBJ2-5; 9 bases align to TRBD1. CDR1 SGHTA and CDR2 FQGNSA come from the germline V gene. The ends lost 5 bases at V and 4 bases at J; junction bases unmatched: 17. This CDR3 has 18 amino acids. The CDR3 nucleotides read TGTGCCAGCAGCCCCACCGGGACAGGGAGCCGAGTTGGAGAGACCCAGTACTTC. Amino acids: CASSPTGTGSRVGETQYF. The full variable domain, with the rest looked up from reference TRBV7-2 and TRBJ2-5, is GAGVSQSPSNKVTEKGKDVELRCDPISGHTALYWYRQSLGQGLEFLIYFQGNSAPDKSGLPSDRFSAERTGGSVSTLTIQRTQQEDSAVYLCASSPTGTGSRVGETQYFGPGTRLLVL.

This clonotype appeared many times. The V gene is TRBV7-2, the J gene TRBJ2-4; D remains unclear. This CDR3 comprises 15 residues. Germline V lookup: CDR1 SGHTA, CDR2 FQGNSA. Trimming removed 4 bases from V and 2 bases from J, with 12 bases in between. The CDR3 DNA sequence: TGTGCCAGCAGCTCCGAAGAGTATTCCAAAAACATTCAGTACTTC. Its translation: CASSSEEYSKNIQYF.

Comment on this clonotype: Germline is not matched at one junction end, which may reflect a read error. The CDR3 DNA follows: TGTGCCGGCAGCCAGCGGACGGTCAGGGGTCAGCCCCAGCATTTT. Its protein product is CAGSQRTVRGQPQHF. The chain carries TRBV7-2 and TRBJ1-5; the D gene is possibly TRBD1 (6 bases). Per germline, CDR1 SGHTA and CDR2 FQGNSA. The CDR3 has 15 residues. Filled out from reference TRBV7-2 and TRBJ1-5, the complete variable domain reads GAGVSQSPSNKVTEKGKDVELRCDPISGHTALYWYRQSLGQGLEFLIYFQGNSAPDKSGLPSDRFSAERTGGSVSTLTIQRTQQEDSAVYLCAGSQRTVRGQPQHFGDGTRLSIL.

As for this clonotype: A clone one base away is much larger, so this may be a read error. The gene calls are TRBV6-6 and TRBJ2-1; 7 bases agree with TRBD2. The CDR3 covers 15 residues. Germline V gives CDR1 MNHNY, CDR2 SVGAGI (reference sequence). The CDR3: CANSGGGSSYNEQFF. CDR3 DNA sequence: TGTGCCAACAGTGGGGGGGGGAGCTCCTACAATGAGCAGTTCTTC.

The table lists this clonotype with a count of one. V usage is TRBV20-1 and J usage is TRBJ2-1; 7 bases match TRBD2. The J call is in doubt because the DNA end fits TRBJ2-7 better. Germline V gives CDR1 DFQATT, CDR2 SNEGSKA (reference sequence). The CDR3 consists of 14 residues. CDR3 protein: CSCISGKTYNEQYF. CDR3 nucleotides: TGCAGTTGCATCAGCGGGAAGACCTACAATGAGCAGTACTTC.

This chain links TRBV18 with TRBJ2-1, with D unclear. Germline CDR1 KGHSH, CDR2 LQKENI. This CDR3 contains 14 residues. V was cut by 3 bases and J by 8 bases, with 14 bases left in between. CDR3 sequence reads: CASSPSTSRYEQFF. Here the CDR3 DNA reads TGTGCCAGCTCACCGAGCACCAGCAGGTATGAGCAGTTCTTC.